This is a list of T cell receptor beta chains from one sample in a study of OX40 agonist ivuxolimab in advanced cancers. Produced via immunoSEQ multiplex PCR; TCRdb's table is partial and in-frame only. The sample lists about 77,000 clones, around 80% seen once, with less than 0.85% in the top ten. Sequencing was performed on CD4+ or CD8+ T cells sorted from blood, taken in a trial of the OX40 agonist ivuxolimab. Every receptor here comes from an adult with an advanced solid tumor such as melanoma, head and neck, liver or kidney cancer. Each CDR3 is given with its conserved first and last residue. Fields, in order: CDR3 length, J gene, V gene, CDR3 protein.

>18|TRBJ1-1|TRBV11-2
CASSFSRGRRRRNTEAFF
>13|TRBJ2-3|TRBV7-6
CASSLGRTDTQYF
>13|TRBJ1-1|TRBV30
CAWNGFENTEAFF
>14|TRBJ1-5|TRBV5-1
CASSLEGDGQPQHF
>14|TRBJ2-1|TRBV19
CASGQREFHNEQFF
>14|TRBJ2-3|TRBV28
CASVTSGSTDTQYF
>16|TRBJ2-2|TRBV7-9
CASRPGWAANTGELFF
>13|TRBJ2-2|TRBV15
CATSSVNTGELFF
>14|TRBJ2-5|TRBV6-1
CASRARLVWETQYF
>16|TRBJ2-3|TRBV4-1
CASSRGEGTRTDTQYF
>16|TRBJ1-3|TRBV5-1
CASSPQGPSSGNTIYF
>13|TRBJ1-2|TRBV4-1
CASSQDNSYGYTF
>14|TRBJ1-2|TRBV15
CATSREGSRYGYTF
>15|TRBJ1-2|TRBV29-1
CSVEKGGNGGNGYTF
>16|TRBJ2-7|TRBV7-2
CATNDPGQGSSYEQYF
>15|TRBJ2-3|TRBV5-5
CASSPGPTGTDTQYF
>16|TRBJ2-2|TRBV2
CASFSRDTQATGELFF
>13|TRBJ2-1|TRBV18
CASSPPGDNEQFF
>14|TRBJ2-7|TRBV5-1
CASSSGQDSYEQYF
>13|TRBJ2-7|TRBV30
CAWSTGQTYEQYF
>19|TRBJ2-2|TRBV6-1
CASSEAGLAGGGRAGELFF
>13|TRBJ2-7|TRBV7-8
CASSQDRAYEQYF
>13|TRBJ1-1|TRBV30
CAWSVDRLEAAFF
>13|TRBJ1-1|TRBV7-3
CASSDRGGTEAFF
>12|TRBJ2-7|TRBV4-2
CASSLRGAEQYF
>13|TRBJ1-2|TRBV19
CASRPGTVLSYTF
>16|TRBJ2-7|TRBV30
CAWRSGLQMVKYEQYF
>14|TRBJ1-2|TRBV11-1
CASSPGLQTYGYTF
>16|TRBJ2-3|TRBV4-2
CASSLQQLAGTDTQYF
>14|TRBJ1-1|TRBV10-3
CAISVTGGNTEAFF
>15|TRBJ1-3|TRBV4-3
CASSQDRHLGNTIYF
>16|TRBJ1-4|TRBV19
CASSISTGATNEKLFF
>14|TRBJ2-2|TRBV14
CASGRDSNTGELFF
>14|TRBJ1-1|TRBV7-2
CASSFGTASTEAFF
>17|TRBJ2-6|TRBV5-1
CASSPRTDLSGANVLTF
>14|TRBJ1-4|TRBV7-9
CASSRRGGLEKLFF
>14|TRBJ1-5|TRBV2
CASSEKGRSQPQHF
>14|TRBJ2-3|TRBV7-9
CASSQGLATDTQYF
>16|TRBJ2-7|TRBV7-2
CASSFSGVISSYEQYF
>16|TRBJ2-3|TRBV4-2
CASSQGPSADTDTQYF
>15|TRBJ1-2|TRBV9
CASSVSGAPNYGYTF
>15|TRBJ2-1|TRBV21-1
CASSRSGSSVNEQFF
>15|TRBJ2-7|TRBV6-1
CASSISTGPQYEQYF
>19|TRBJ1-1|TRBV21-1
CASSLRRTRDSKLNTEAFF
>13|TRBJ1-2|TRBV30
CAWWDISNYGYTF